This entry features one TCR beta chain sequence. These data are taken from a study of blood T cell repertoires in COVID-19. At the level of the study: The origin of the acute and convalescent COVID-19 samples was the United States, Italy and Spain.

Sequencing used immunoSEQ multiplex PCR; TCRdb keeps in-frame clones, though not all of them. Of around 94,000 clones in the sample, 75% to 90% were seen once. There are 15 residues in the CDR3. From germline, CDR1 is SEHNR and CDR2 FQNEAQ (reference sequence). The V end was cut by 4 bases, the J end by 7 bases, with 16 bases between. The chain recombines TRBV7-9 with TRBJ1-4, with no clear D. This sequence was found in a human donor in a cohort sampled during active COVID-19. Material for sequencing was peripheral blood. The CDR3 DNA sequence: TGTGCCAGCAGCTCGGTCGGCGGGCGCGGTGAAAAACTGTTTTTT. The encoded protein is CASSSVGGRGEKLFF.